The 13 T cell receptor beta chains given below trace back to one sample, sequenced in a study of blood T cells in healthy people across ages. Using a J-beta primer mix together with a sample-barcoded 5' primer, a second PCR was run for roughly 6 to 12 cycles. From the 5' RACE reads, TCRdb called clonotypes with MiXCR, one entry per CDR3 protein. Among about a million distinct CDR3 sequences listed, roughly 51% were seen once. What was sequenced was blood. Source of these receptors: a woman aged 60-75 years in good health.

The table lists this clonotype with many counts. The V and J genes are TRBV10-3 and TRBJ2-3; 12 bases match TRBD2. CDR1 and CDR2 (germline): ENHRY, SYGVKD. CDR3 size: 14 residues. Trimming at V came to 7 bases and at J to 3 bases, leaving 2 bases not matched to a gene. CDR3: CAIKTSGRTDTQYF. Here the CDR3 DNA reads TGTGCCATCAAAACTAGCGGGAGGACAGATACGCAGTATTTT.

The gene calls are TRBV2 and TRBJ2-7, with D possibly matching TRBD1 (6 bases). Trimming pared 0 bases from V and 6 bases from J, leaving 12 bases between. The CDR3 sequence is 14 residues long. From germline, CDR1 is SNHLY and CDR2 FYNNEI. The DNA of the CDR3 is TGTGCCAGCAGTGAAGCCAGGGGAGTTCGCGAGCAGTACTTC. It yields the protein CASSEARGVREQYF.

This clonotype came up many times. V is TRBV5-1 and J is TRBJ2-1; 13 bases match TRBD2. The length of the CDR3 is 15 residues. The V gene's germline CDR1 is SGHRS and CDR2 YFSETQ. V gave up 4 bases and J gave up 9 bases; unmatched junction bases: 7. The DNA of the CDR3 is TGCGCCAGCAGCCCAGGACTAGCGGGAGTCGGTGAGCAGTTCTTC. Protein: CASSPGLAGVGEQFF.

The chain couples TRBV3-1 to TRBJ2-4; TRBD1 matches at 8 bases. This CDR3 contains 15 residues. Germline values: CDR1 LGHDT, CDR2 YNNKEL (reference sequence). The trim removed 1 base at V and 13 bases at J, leaving 12 bases unmatched. The CDR3 DNA is TGTGCCAGCAGCCAAGTGTCAGGGGGCGTAGGAGAGCAGTACTTC. Protein: CASSQVSGGVGEQYF.

The rearrangement uses TRBV18 and TRBJ2-7; 7 positions match TRBD1. Germline CDR1 is KGHSH and CDR2 is LQKENI. This CDR3 has 14 residues. V shed 1 base, J shed 6 bases, and the junction held 6 bases outside the gene matches. CDR3 region: CASSPRQGGGEQYF. The CDR3, as DNA: TGTGCCAGCTCACCACGACAGGGTGGCGGCGAGCAGTACTTC.

The table lists this clonotype with a few counts. This chain joins TRBV27 and TRBJ1-2, with D unresolved. The germline V gene encodes CDR1 MNHEY and CDR2 SMNVEV (reference sequence). This CDR3 comprises 12 residues. The V and J ends lost 4 bases and 7 bases respectively, with 10 bases between them. DNA of the CDR3: TGTGCCAGCAGTTCCGACAACGGTGGCTACACCTTC. It yields the protein CASSSDNGGYTF.

This chain joins TRBV5-1 and TRBJ2-1, with D possibly being TRBD2 (6 bases). From germline, CDR1 is SGHRS and CDR2 YFSETQ. V lost 3 bases, J lost 12 bases, and 25 bases lay in between. The CDR3 extends over 16 amino acids. CDR3 protein: CASSSNRDSLSRGQFF. The CDR3 coding sequence is TGCGCCAGCAGCTCAAACCGGGACTCACTCTCTCGTGGGCAGTTCTTC.

The rearrangement links TRBV7-9 to TRBJ1-1, with a weak D call TRBD1 (5 bases). Germline V gene data show CDR1 as SEHNR and CDR2 as FQNEAQ (reference sequence). The V end was cut by 5 bases, the J end by 5 bases, with 15 bases between. This CDR3 contains 14 residues. The CDR3 coding sequence is TGTGCCAGCAGCCATCCCCAGGGAAGGACTGAAGCTTTCTTT. Translation gives CASSHPQGRTEAFF.

The CDR3 DNA follows: TGCGCCAGCAGCCAAGGGACTAGTCTGTACGAGCAGTACTTC. Residues: CASSQGTSLYEQYF. The V and J genes are TRBV4-1 and TRBJ2-5; TRBD2 matches at 7 bases. The tail of the sequence fits TRBJ2-7 better, so the J call may be wrong. The CDR3 spans 14 residues. Germline CDR1 is MGHRA and CDR2 is YSYEKL.

The DNA for the CDR3 is TGTGCCAGCAGTGTGACTAGCGGGAGTGCCCCAGATACGCAGTATTTT. Protein product: CASSVTSGSAPDTQYF. The V call is TRBV2, the J call TRBJ2-3, with TRBD2 matching over 12 bases. Germline CDR1 is SNHLY and CDR2 is FYNNEI. CDR3 length: 16 residues. Germline trimming cut 4 bases from V and 4 bases from J; bases unmatched to any gene: 6.

This clonotype was found a few times. This CDR3 reads CSVSSDYNSPLHF. DNA for the CDR3: TGCAGCGTGTCGAGCGACTATAATTCACCCCTCCACTTT. V and J are TRBV29-1 and TRBJ1-6; D gene unclear. This CDR3 region has 13 residues. The ends were cut back, 6 bases at V and 3 bases at J, with 9 bases in the middle. CDR1 SQVTM and CDR2 ANQGSEA come from the germline V gene.

This clonotype was detected only a few times. This rearrangement joins TRBV7-2 to TRBJ2-3; a possible D gene is TRBD2 (6 bases). CDR3 size: 15 residues. From germline, CDR1 is SGHTA and CDR2 FQGNSA. Trimming cost V 2 bases and J 1 base, with 10 bases left between them. The CDR3 loop reads CASSLNPSGTDTQYF. The CDR3 bases are TGTGCCAGCAGCTTAAACCCTAGCGGCACAGATACGCAGTATTTT.

CDR3 nucleotide sequence: TGTGCCAGCAGTCCCGCCGGTGGGAGGTATACCGGGGAGCTGTTTTTT. Its protein is CASSPAGGRYTGELFF. The chain has TRBV11-3 and TRBJ2-2, with a tentative D call TRBD2 (6 bases). The CDR3 is made up of 16 amino acids. V dropped 6 bases and J dropped 5 bases, with 19 bases sitting between them. CDR1 and CDR2 (germline): SGHNT, YENEEA.